Presented here are 16 T cell receptor beta chains from one specimen sequenced in a study of metastatic and nonmetastatic thyroid tumors. No treatment of any kind had been given to any patient before thyroid surgery. TCRdb re-called the PCR reads with MiXCR. The profile shows some 25,000 clones, 15% to 20% of them singletons. Sequencing input: blood. The source of these receptors is a male donor with papillary thyroid cancer or a benign thyroid nodule (not recorded which). Some clones in this sample may be carry-over from other donors' samples.

The J gene is TRBJ2-5, the V gene TRBV5-6, with TRBD1 as a possible D gene (7 bases). Germline-derived CDR1 and CDR2 are SGHDT and YYEEEE. Trimming shortened V by 4 bases and J by 0 bases, and 16 bases separated the two germline ends. CDR3 length equals 16 residues. CDR3 loop: CASSPRGAGYQETQYF. CDR3 nucleotides: TGTGCCAGCAGCCCCAGGGGGGCGGGGTACCAAGAGACCCAGTACTTC. Complete variable domain (other parts from reference TRBV5-6 and TRBJ2-5): DAGVTQSPTHLIKTRGQQVTLRCSPKSGHDTVSWYQQALGQGPQFIFQYYEEEERQRGNFPDRFSGHQFPNYSSELNVNALLLGDSALYLCASSPRGAGYQETQYFGPGTRLLVL.

This clone occurred many times. The chain joins TRBV30 to TRBJ1-2, with a tentative D call TRBD1 (6 bases). The V gene's germline CDR1 is GTSNPN and CDR2 SVGIG (reference sequence). The CDR3 sequence is 13 residues long. The V end was cut by 6 bases, the J end by 6 bases, with 17 bases between. In DNA, the CDR3 is TGTGCCTGTCCGACAAAGGGGGTAGATGGCTACACCTTC. Its protein product is CACPTKGVDGYTF.

The sample holds many counts of this clone. This chain links TRBV6-1 with TRBJ2-7; 9 bases agree with TRBD2. Per germline, CDR1 MNHNS and CDR2 SASEGT. The CDR3 spans 13 residues. Trimming at V came to 2 bases and at J to 4 bases, leaving 0 bases not matched to a gene. CDR3 region: CASSELAGYEQYF. In nucleotides, the CDR3 is TGTGCCAGCAGTGAACTAGCGGGGTACGAGCAGTACTTC.

This clone has only a few counts. The genes are TRBV6-1 and TRBJ2-2; D is ambiguous. This CDR3 is built from 15 residues. Trimming left V 1 base short and J 6 bases short, with 12 bases between. The germline gives CDR1 MNHNS, CDR2 SASEGT. The CDR3, as DNA: TGTGCCAGCAGTGAAGGACATAGGGAATCCGGGGAGCTGTTTTTT. This gives the protein CASSEGHRESGELFF.

Points on this clone: Because the CDR3's place on the DNA is in doubt, the DNA is left out and the CDR3 is given as listed by TCRdb. V is TRBV7-5 and J is TRBJ2-1; no check of the table's D call, TRBD2, against the DNA was made. TRBV7-5 is a pseudogene segment. The CDR3 is 18 amino acids in total, end residues counted. CDR3: CISVPARTGTSGNNEQFF.

This clone is classed as medium-sized (0.01 to 0.1%). The V and J genes are TRBV28 and TRBJ2-7; 7 bases agree with TRBD1. Germline V lookup: CDR1 MDHEN, CDR2 SYDVKM. V shed 5 bases and J 5 bases; nucleotides not matched to a gene: 9. This CDR3 region has 14 residues. CDR3 coding DNA: TGTGCCAGCAGTCCGAGGACAGGTTGGGACGAGCAGTACTTC. It codes for CASSPRTGWDEQYF.

The table lists this clone with a few counts. The chain has TRBV10-2 and TRBJ2-5; TRBD1 matches at 9 bases. Trimming removed 2 bases from V and 2 bases from J; junction bases left unmatched: 3. In germline, CDR1 is WSHSY, CDR2 SAAADI. The CDR3 runs to 15 residues. DNA of the CDR3: TGCGCCAGCAGTGAGCCGGGGACAGGGCAAGAGACCCAGTACTTC. Translating gives CASSEPGTGQETQYF.

A remark on this clone: An end of the junction differs from the germline gene, which may be a read error. This chain uses TRBV28 with TRBJ1-6; tentatively, D is TRBD1 (5 bases). Germline V gene sequence: CDR1 MDHEN, CDR2 SYDVKM. The CDR3 extends over 15 amino acids. The CDR3 region has the DNA TGTGCCAGAAGTTTAGAGGGGACCTCTAATTCACCCCTCCACTTT. Amino acids: CARSLEGTSNSPLHF.

A remark on this clone: The same CDR3 can be traced to other DNA sequences in this sample. This rearrangement joins TRBV12-3 or TRBV12-4 to TRBJ2-3; TRBD2 matches at 7 bases. The CDR3 spans 17 residues. V shed 1 base, J shed 1 base, and the junction held 8 bases outside the gene matches. The CDR3 reads CASSLEREGSRTDTQYF. In DNA form, the CDR3 reads TGTGCCAGCAGTTTAGAGCGGGAAGGGTCACGCACAGATACGCAGTATTTT.

This clone ranks as medium-sized. This rearrangement joins TRBV28 to TRBJ1-5; D gene ambiguous. Germline V gene lookup returns CDR1 MDHEN and CDR2 SYDVKM. There are 12 residues in the CDR3. V lost 4 bases, J lost 3 bases, and 4 bases lay in between. The CDR3 bases are TGTGCCAGCAGTTCACCCAATCAGCCCCAGCATTTT. Translation: CASSSPNQPQHF.

This clone has a count of ten or more. The chain employs TRBV15 and TRBJ2-5; 10 positions match TRBD1. CDR1 and CDR2 from the germline V gene are LNHNV and YYDKDF (reference sequence). V shed 8 bases and J 4 bases; nucleotides not matched to a gene: 4. The CDR3 contains 13 residues. CDR3 in amino acids: CATRDRGLETQYF. CDR3 bases: TGTGCCACCCGGGACAGGGGACTAGAGACCCAGTACTTC.

Ten or more counts support this clone. CDR3 in amino acids: CSARTPSRDTQYF. Here the CDR3 DNA reads TGCAGTGCTAGGACCCCTAGCCGAGATACGCAGTATTTT. The V and J genes are TRBV20-1 and TRBJ2-3; weak D call: TRBD2 (5 bases). Per the germline V gene, CDR1 is DFQATT and CDR2 is SNEGSKA (reference sequence). Trimming pared 3 bases from V and 5 bases from J, leaving 12 bases between. CDR3 length: 13 amino acids.

This clone was recorded a few times. The chain combines TRBV29-1 with TRBJ2-7; 7 positions agree with TRBD1. The CDR3 is 14 residues long. J gave up 1 base and V 6 bases, and 9 bases lay outside the gene matches. Germline V gene sequence: CDR1 SQVTM, CDR2 ANQGSEA. In DNA, the CDR3 is TGCAGCGTACCCGGGACAGTAAGTTCCTACGAGCAGTACTTC. Translated, it gives CSVPGTVSSYEQYF.

This clone was observed once. The chain couples TRBV30 to TRBJ1-3; D is ambiguous. The length of the CDR3 is 15 residues. CDR1 GTSNPN and CDR2 SVGIG come from the germline V gene (reference sequence). Deletions cut 0 bases from V and 0 bases from J, with 9 bases between. CDR3 nucleotides: TGTGCCTGGAGTGTTGCAGAATACTCTGGAAACACCATATATTTT. This codes for CAWSVAEYSGNTIYF. Full variable domain (remainder filled in from reference TRBV30 and TRBJ1-3): SQTIHQWPATLVQPVGSPLSLECTVEGTSNPNLYWYRQAAGRGLQLLFYSVGIGQISSEVPQNLSASRPQDRQFILSSKKLLLSDSGFYLCAWSVAEYSGNTIYFGEGSWLTVV.

V is TRBV6-2 or TRBV6-3 and J is TRBJ2-1; D is unclear. Germline CDR1 is MNHEY and CDR2 is SVGEGT. V was shortened by 7 bases and J by 5 bases, with 9 bases between the two germline ends. The CDR3 length is 12 residues. CDR3 nucleotide sequence: TGTGCCAGCAACATAGTGGACAATGAGCAGTTCTTC. This codes for CASNIVDNEQFF.

The chain uses TRBV5-4 and TRBJ2-1, with D tentatively TRBD1 (5 bases). This CDR3 has 12 residues. The V gene lost 10 bases and the J gene lost 6 bases, with 14 bases spanning the gap. Germline CDR1 is SGHNT and CDR2 is YYREEE (reference sequence). The CDR3: CAFYIQGNEQFF. In nucleotides, the CDR3 is TGTGCCTTTTACATTCAGGGCAATGAGCAGTTCTTC.